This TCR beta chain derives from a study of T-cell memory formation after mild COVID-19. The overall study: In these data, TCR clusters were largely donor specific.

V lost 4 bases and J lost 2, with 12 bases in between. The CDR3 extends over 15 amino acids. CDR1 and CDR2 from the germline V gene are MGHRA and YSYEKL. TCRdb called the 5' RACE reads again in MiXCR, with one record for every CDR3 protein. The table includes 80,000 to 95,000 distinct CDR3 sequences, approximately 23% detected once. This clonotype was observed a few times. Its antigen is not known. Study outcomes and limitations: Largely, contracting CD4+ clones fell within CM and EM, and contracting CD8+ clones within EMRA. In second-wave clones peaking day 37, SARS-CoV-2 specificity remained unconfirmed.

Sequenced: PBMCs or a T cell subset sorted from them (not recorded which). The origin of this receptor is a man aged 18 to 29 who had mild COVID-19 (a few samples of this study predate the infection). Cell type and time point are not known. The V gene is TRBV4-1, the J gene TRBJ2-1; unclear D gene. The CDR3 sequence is CASSPRSAPYNEQFF. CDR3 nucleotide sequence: TGCGCCAGCAGCCCCCGGTCTGCCCCCTACAATGAGCAGTTCTTC.